In its sample, the clone carrying this TCR beta chain was seen many times. The data are from a study of T cells after yellow fever vaccination. The CDR3 is 13 amino acids. The germline V gene encodes CDR1 LGHNA and CDR2 YSLEER. V dropped 0 bases and J dropped 6 bases, with 7 bases sitting between them. MiXCR was run by TCRdb on the 5' RACE reads, yielding one entry per CDR3 protein. Seen here are 110,000 or so distinct CDR3 sequences, 7.2% observed once, and the top ten hold roughly 3%. The V call is TRBV4-3, the J call TRBJ2-3; no reliable D call. The clonotype comes from a man between 18 and 35 years old who received the YFV17D yellow fever vaccine. The specimen was CD4+ T cells sorted from PBMCs, collected about 41 days after the first yellow fever vaccination. The CDR3 loop reads CASSQDFMDTQYF. The DNA of the CDR3 is TGCGCCAGCAGCCAAGATTTTATGGATACGCAGTATTTT.